Listed below are T cell receptor beta chains from one sample, sequenced in a study of cytomegalovirus exposure and HLA in healthy donors. Generated by immunoSEQ multiplex PCR, the TCRdb table keeps only in-frame clones and is missing some. Among about 180,000 clones listed, around 80% were seen once. The sequencing sample was made of PBMCs. Receptors were obtained from a girl under 18 in good health and CMV-seropositive. CDR3s include the opening cysteine and the closing phenylalanine or tryptophan. Fields, in order: D gene, V gene, CDR3 length, J gene, clone size, CDR3 DNA, CDR3 protein. D genes are given only for firm matches. For some rows the clone size is stated as once, few or many, or as a class when expanded; others skip it.

TRBD1	TRBV27	17	TRBJ1-5	NA	TGTGCCAGCAGTTCCTACAGGGGCCCCAGTAGCAATCAGCCCCAGCATTTT	CASSSYRGPSSNQPQHF
NA	TRBV18	13	TRBJ2-7	NA	TGTGCCAGCTCACTAACAGCCGCCTACGAGCAGTACTTC	CASSLTAAYEQYF
NA	TRBV5-6	12	TRBJ1-3	NA	TGTGCCAGCAGCCCCGCGGGAAACACCATATATTTT	CASSPAGNTIYF
TRBD1	TRBV29-1	14	TRBJ1-2	once	TGCAGCGTTGAAACAGGGGGCCGTTTTGAGGGCTACGCCTTC	CSVETGGRFEGYAF
NA	TRBV6-5	16	TRBJ2-7	once	TGTGCCAGCAGTTACCCGAAAGGGGACAATACCTACGAGCAGTACTTC	CASSYPKGDNTYEQYF
NA	TRBV6-6	15	TRBJ2-7	NA	TGTGCCAGCCGCAGGCTCCCCGACATTACGTACGAGCAGTACTTC	CASRRLPDITYEQYF
TRBD2	TRBV4-1	18	TRBJ2-4	NA	TGCGCCAGCAGCCAGGGACTAGCGGGAGGGTGGGCCAAAAACATTCAGTACTTC	CASSQGLAGGWAKNIQYF
TRBD2	TRBV7-3	13	TRBJ2-1	NA	TGTGCCAGCAGCCCTTCGACTAGCGATGAGCAGTTCTTC	CASSPSTSDEQFF
TRBD2	TRBV5-3	15	TRBJ2-7	NA	TGTGCCAGAGGCGTCTGGGAGGGAAACCCCGAACTTTTCCCTTTC	CARGVWEGNPELFPF
NA	TRBV9	13	TRBJ2-2	NA	TGTGCCAGCAGCCCCTATAATCCCGGGGAGCTGTTTTTT	CASSPYNPGELFF
NA	TRBV19	15	TRBJ2-3	NA	TGTGCCAGTAGTATAACAGGGTCTAGCACAGATACGCAGTATTTT	CASSITGSSTDTQYF
TRBD1	TRBV28	15	TRBJ1-1	NA	TGTGCCAGCAGTCCAACGACAGGGGGGAAGACTGAAGCTTTCTTT	CASSPTTGGKTEAFF
NA	TRBV27	15	TRBJ2-7	NA	TGTGCCAGCAGCCTATCTTTATCGCTCTCCTACGAGCAGTACTTC	CASSLSLSLSYEQYF
NA	TRBV6-1	15	TRBJ2-4	NA	TGTGCCAGCAGTGAATCAGGATTCGGAGGAAACATTCAGTACTTC	CASSESGFGGNIQYF
NA	TRBV6-1	16	TRBJ2-3	NA	TGTGCCAGCAGTGAAGTTCTGGGGGACTTTACAGATACGCAGTATTTT	CASSEVLGDFTDTQYF
TRBD1	TRBV27	15	TRBJ1-2	NA	TGTGCCAGCAGCCCAGACAGGGGGCCGGGCTATGGCTACACCTTC	CASSPDRGPGYGYTF
NA	TRBV19	14	TRBJ1-5	NA	TGTGCCAGTAGTATCCAGTCGAGGCATCAGCCCCAGCATTTT	CASSIQSRHQPQHF
TRBD2	TRBV18	16	TRBJ2-2	few	TGTGCCAGCTCACCACCACCGGGACTAGCGGCCGGGGAGCTGTTTTTT	CASSPPPGLAAGELFF
NA	TRBV5-1	14	TRBJ1-3	NA	TGCGCCAGCAGCCCCCAGGTGTCTGGAAACACCATATATTTT	CASSPQVSGNTIYF
NA	TRBV19	16	TRBJ1-4	NA	TGTGCCAGTAGTCCACTAGCCCCGGAACCGGATGAAAAACTGTTTTTT	CASSPLAPEPDEKLFF
TRBD1	TRBV7-7	16	TRBJ2-5	NA	TGTGCCAGCAGCTTAGGATCGACAGGGGGCATAGAGACCCAGTACTTC	CASSLGSTGGIETQYF
NA	TRBV5-8	13	TRBJ2-7	NA	TGTGCCAGCAGCTTGGGCGGAACCTACGAGCAGTACTTC	CASSLGGTYEQYF
TRBD1	TRBV18	13	TRBJ2-1	NA	TGTGCCAGCTCACGAGACGGGACAGGTGAGCAGTTCTTC	CASSRDGTGEQFF
NA	TRBV5-1	13	TRBJ1-2	once	TGCGCCAGCAGCCTCAACAGGGTTGGTGGCTACACCTTC	CASSLNRVGGYTF
NA	TRBV13	14	TRBJ1-2	NA	TGTGCCAGCAGCACCCGGACAGCTAACTATGGCTACACCTTC	CASSTRTANYGYTF
NA	TRBV27	16	TRBJ1-2	NA	TGTGCCAGCAGTCCTCGGACAGCTGGAGCTTTTTATGGCTACACCTTC	CASSPRTAGAFYGYTF
TRBD2	TRBV5-8	15	TRBJ2-1	NA	TGTGCCAGCAGTCGGGGACTAGCGGGGGCCAATGAGCAGTTCTTC	CASSRGLAGANEQFF
NA	TRBV7-6	15	TRBJ2-7	NA	TGTGCCAGCAGCTTAGGTACGGGACTCTCCTACGAGCAGTACTTC	CASSLGTGLSYEQYF
TRBD1	TRBV7-2	15	TRBJ2-3	NA	TGTGCCAGCAGCTCCTGGGACAGCCTCACAGATACGCAGTATTTT	CASSSWDSLTDTQYF
NA	TRBV21-1	18	TRBJ2-2	few	TGTGCCAGCAGCAAAGGTGGCTTTGGGACTCTCCCGGGGTTAGAGCTGTTTTTT	CASSKGGFGTLPGLELFF
NA	TRBV6-5	15	TRBJ2-2	NA	TGTGCCAGCAGTTACTACTCTTTTGAGGGCGGGGAGCTGTTTTTT	CASSYYSFEGGELFF
NA	TRBV21-1	15	TRBJ2-7	NA	TGTGCCAGCAGCAAGCGAACTAGCGGGTCCTACGAGCAGTACTTC	CASSKRTSGSYEQYF
TRBD2	TRBV7-6	15	TRBJ2-7	NA	TGTGCCAGCAGCCAAGCTAGCGGCCACACCTACGAGCAGTACTTC	CASSQASGHTYEQYF
TRBD2	TRBV19	17	TRBJ2-1	NA	TGTGCCAGTAGTATAGATTTCATAGCGGGCCCGTTGAATGAGCAGTTCTTC	CASSIDFIAGPLNEQFF
TRBD1	TRBV29-1	13	TRBJ1-1	NA	TGCAGCGTTGAAAGTACAGGGGGTTCTGAAGCTTTCTTT	CSVESTGGSEAFF
NA	TRBV6-1	15	TRBJ2-5	NA	TGTGCCAGCAGTGACAGGGCGGCGGAGCAAGAGACCCAGTACTTC	CASSDRAAEQETQYF
NA	TRBV4-1	15	TRBJ1-5	NA	TGCGCCAGCAGCCAAAACCGGGACAACAATCAGCCCCAGCATTTT	CASSQNRDNNQPQHF
NA	TRBV5-1	16	TRBJ2-7	NA	TGCGCCAGCAGCTGGACCAGAGGGAAAAATTGGGACGAGCAGTACTTC	CASSWTRGKNWDEQYF
TRBD2	TRBV7-2	13	TRBJ2-5	NA	TGTGCCAGCAGCTTCCCCGGGGGGGAGACCCAGTACTTC	CASSFPGGETQYF
NA	TRBV29-1	10	TRBJ2-7	NA	TGCAGCGTACGGAGCTACGAGCAGTACTTC	CSVRSYEQYF
TRBD1	TRBV14	21	TRBJ2-5	NA	TGTGCCAGCAGCCAAGACCGGACAGGGGAGGAGGGGGACTTTGTCCAAGAGACCCAGTACTTC	CASSQDRTGEEGDFVQETQYF
NA	TRBV10-1	13	TRBJ2-2	NA	TGCGCCAGCAGCATAGCGGCGGGGGGGGAGCTGTTTTTT	CASSIAAGGELFF
NA	TRBV6-5	14	TRBJ1-1	NA	TGTGCCAGCAGTTACTCGTGGGACTACACTGAAGCTTTCTTT	CASSYSWDYTEAFF
NA	TRBV25-1	16	TRBJ1-2	NA	TGTGCCAGCAGTGAGATCGGCGGCCCCTCATCCTATGGCTACACCTTC	CASSEIGGPSSYGYTF
NA	TRBV28	14	TRBJ1-5	NA	TGTGCCAGCAGTGGGGCAGGGGAATATCAGCCCCAGCATTTT	CASSGAGEYQPQHF
NA	TRBV4-2	16	TRBJ1-2	NA	TGTGCCAGCAGCCAAGATAAGGGGGAGAGGGACTATGGCTACACCTTC	CASSQDKGERDYGYTF
TRBD2	TRBV11-2	18	TRBJ2-3	NA	TGTGCCAGCAGCTCTTCACCGGGACTAGCGGGAAGCACAGATACGCAGTATTTT	CASSSSPGLAGSTDTQYF
TRBD1	TRBV7-8	13	TRBJ2-1	few	TGCGCCAGCAGCCTGGGGACAGGCAATGAGCAGTTCTTC	CASSLGTGNEQFF